One and the same sample provided the 10 T cell receptor beta chains below, sequenced in a study of radiotherapy plus CTLA-4 blockade in lung cancer. The assay was immunoSEQ multiplex PCR, and TCRdb's table has in-frame clones only and misses some. There are some 110,000 clones in the sample; 70% to 90% occur only once, and 5.5% to 7% lies in the top ten. The material was peripheral blood, obtained from a patient treated with radiotherapy plus ipilimumab. Receptor source: a human donor with non-small cell lung cancer that progressed on radiotherapy plus ipilimumab.

The CDR3 DNA follows: TGTGCCACCAGCAGGGCCCGCGGCACTGAAGCTTTCTTT. Residues: CATSRARGTEAFF. This chain uses TRBV15 with TRBJ1-1; no clear D. The CDR3 spans 13 residues. V lost 3 bases and J lost 4, with 9 bases in between. Germline values: CDR1 LNHNV, CDR2 YYDKDF (reference sequence).

This chain joins TRBV5-1 and TRBJ2-1; D is uncertain. The V end lost 4 bases, the J end lost 6 bases, and 11 bases lay between the germline ends. Germline lookup yields CDR1 SGHRS and CDR2 YFSETQ. The CDR3 totals 13 residues. CDR3 sequence reads: CASSPPGVNEQFF. Here the CDR3 DNA reads TGCGCCAGCAGCCCCCCAGGTGTCAATGAGCAGTTCTTC.

CDR3 nucleotide sequence: TGTGCCAGCAGTGAACCTCGACTAGCTACAGATACGCAGTATTTT. It translates to CASSEPRLATDTQYF. V gene TRBV6-1 combines with J gene TRBJ2-3; the match to TRBD2 covers 7 bases. The CDR3 runs to 15 residues. Germline values: CDR1 MNHNS, CDR2 SASEGT. The V gene end was trimmed by 2 bases and the J gene end by 3 bases; junction bases not matched to a gene: 5.

The chain carries TRBV18 and TRBJ1-2; 7 positions match TRBD1. CDR3 length equals 20 residues. The trim removed 2 bases at V and 7 bases at J, leaving 25 bases unmatched. CDR1 is KGHSH and CDR2 is LQKENI in the germline V gene. CDR3 amino acids: CASSPINLSHGTANWVGYTF. DNA of the CDR3: TGTGCCAGCTCACCAATAAATTTATCCCACGGGACAGCAAATTGGGTTGGCTACACCTTC.

The chain couples TRBV5-1 to TRBJ2-1; possibly TRBD2 for D (6 bases). From germline, CDR1 is SGHRS and CDR2 YFSETQ. This CDR3 has 19 residues. Trimming took 4 bases from V and 0 from J, leaving 23 bases between them. This CDR3 reads CASSLFPPGLRNSYNEQFF. CDR3 nucleotide sequence: TGCGCCAGCAGCCTATTTCCTCCGGGACTTCGCAACTCCTACAATGAGCAGTTCTTC.

The chain uses TRBV27 and TRBJ2-3; TRBD1 agrees at 7 bases. From germline, CDR1 is MNHEY and CDR2 SMNVEV (reference sequence). The length of the CDR3 is 15 residues. The ends lost 4 bases at V and 5 bases at J; junction bases unmatched: 9. This CDR3 is CASSYADRIKDTQYF. The CDR3 DNA follows: TGTGCCAGCAGTTACGCGGACAGGATCAAAGATACGCAGTATTTT.

This sequence joins TRBV6-6 and TRBJ1-1; no clear D. Germline V gene data show CDR1 as MNHNY and CDR2 as SVGAGI (reference sequence). There are 11 residues in the CDR3. V was cut by 2 bases and J by 5 bases, with 3 bases left in between. CDR3 nucleotide sequence: TGTGCCAGCAGTTACGGGACTGAAGCTTTCTTT. This codes for CASSYGTEAFF.

The rearrangement links TRBV10-3 to TRBJ1-5; 8 bases are a match to TRBD1. Per germline, CDR1 ENHRY and CDR2 SYGVKD. CDR3 length: 17 amino acids. V trimming: 0 bases; J trimming: 6 bases; junction bases outside the gene matches: 10. CDR3 sequence (DNA): TGTGCCATCAGTGAGTCGGTTGGGACAGGCCAGTTTCAGCCCCAGCATTTT. Protein: CAISESVGTGQFQPQHF.

The rearrangement uses TRBV27 and TRBJ2-3, with 9 positions matching TRBD1. CDR3 length: 15 amino acids. V lost 5 bases and J lost 1; bases outside the gene matches: 4. CDR1 is MNHEY, CDR2 SMNVEV, per germline (reference sequence). CDR3 sequence: CASSNRGHGTDTQYF. The CDR3 DNA is TGTGCCAGCAGTAACAGGGGGCATGGCACAGATACGCAGTATTTT.

The sample holds a few counts of this clone. The J gene is TRBJ1-3, the V gene TRBV28, with TRBD1 matching 8 bases. The V and J ends lost 3 bases and 3 bases, in that order; junction bases with no gene match: 4. Germline V CDR1 and CDR2: MDHEN, SYDVKM. The CDR3 sequence is 15 residues long. The chain's CDR3 is CASSFSGTGGNTIYF. DNA for the CDR3: TGTGCCAGCAGTTTCTCCGGGACAGGTGGAAACACCATATATTTT.